The table lists the clone carrying this TCR beta chain with a few counts. Its antigen is undetermined. Primers included in the PCR were 60 Vbeta and 13 Jbeta primers. The protocol was immunoSEQ multiplex PCR, while the TCRdb copy is restricted to in-frame clones and leaves out a portion. The sample consists of 120,000 or so clones, over 65% of them appearing once. V was shortened by 3 bases and J by 4 bases, with 6 bases between the two germline ends. CDR1 is SGHTA, CDR2 FQGNSA, per germline. The CDR3 spans 12 residues. The data were taken from a study of cytomegalovirus exposure and HLA in healthy donors. Study-level information: In an early release, HLA-typed donors contributed some 88 million unique TCR sequences. Among 350 to 500 genotyped donors, about 83% fell in the Caucasian-associated ancestry cluster. Study-wide points: Later analysis revealed greater clonal expansion in HLA-associated TCR beta chains than in equally common others. Most CMV-associated TCR beta chains appeared HLA-restricted in a later analysis.

What was sequenced was PBMCs. The rearrangement joins TRBV7-2 to TRBJ2-5; D not resolved. The sequence derives from a woman aged 40 to 50 in good health and CMV-seronegative. CDR3 sequence reads: CASSFSSETQYF. CDR3 sequence (DNA): TGTGCCAGCAGCTTTTCTTCAGAGACCCAGTACTTC.